Sequencing of this TCR beta chain was carried out in a study of blood T cell repertoires in COVID-19. Study at large: The origin of the acute and convalescent COVID-19 samples was the United States, Italy and Spain. PBMCs, B-cell-depleted T cells, or T cells were the source of the cDNA or gDNA that made up the material.

The count of this clone is one. In the original analysis: Amplification from reference gene primers served as the basis for estimated nucleated cell counts. Generated by immunoSEQ multiplex PCR, the TCRdb table keeps only in-frame clones and is missing some. The V and J calls and clone size come from that table; D and trimming were worked out from the DNA. The sample lists 90,000 to 110,000 clones, approximately 90% seen once, with about 1% in the top ten. The CDR3 totals 15 residues. Per the germline V gene, CDR1 is SGHTS and CDR2 is YDEGEE. V shed 4 bases and J shed 4 bases, with 17 bases lying between them.

The origin of this receptor is a human donor in a cohort sampled during active COVID-19. Sequencing was performed on peripheral blood. V usage is TRBV5-8 and J usage is TRBJ1-1; D unresolved. The CDR3 reads CASSLETLLITEAFF. The DNA of the CDR3 is TGTGCCAGCAGCCTAGAGACCTTGTTGATCACTGAAGCTTTCTTT.